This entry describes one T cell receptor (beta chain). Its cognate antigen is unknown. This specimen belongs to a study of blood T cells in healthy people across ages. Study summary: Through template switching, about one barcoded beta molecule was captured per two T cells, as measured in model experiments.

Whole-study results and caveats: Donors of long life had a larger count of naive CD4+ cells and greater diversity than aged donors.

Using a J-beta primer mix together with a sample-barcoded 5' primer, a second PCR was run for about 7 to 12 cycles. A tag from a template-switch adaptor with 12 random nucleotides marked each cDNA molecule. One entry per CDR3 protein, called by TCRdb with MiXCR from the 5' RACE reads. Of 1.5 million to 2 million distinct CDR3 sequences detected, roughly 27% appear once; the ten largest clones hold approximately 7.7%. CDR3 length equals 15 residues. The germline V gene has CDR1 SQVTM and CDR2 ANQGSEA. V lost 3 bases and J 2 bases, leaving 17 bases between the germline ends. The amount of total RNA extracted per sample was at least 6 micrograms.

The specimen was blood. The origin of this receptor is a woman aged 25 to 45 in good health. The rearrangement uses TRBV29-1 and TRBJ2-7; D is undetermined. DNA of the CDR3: TGCAGCGTTGATGGGGTGGGCAGTCCCACCTACGAGCAGTACTTC. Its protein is CSVDGVGSPTYEQYF.